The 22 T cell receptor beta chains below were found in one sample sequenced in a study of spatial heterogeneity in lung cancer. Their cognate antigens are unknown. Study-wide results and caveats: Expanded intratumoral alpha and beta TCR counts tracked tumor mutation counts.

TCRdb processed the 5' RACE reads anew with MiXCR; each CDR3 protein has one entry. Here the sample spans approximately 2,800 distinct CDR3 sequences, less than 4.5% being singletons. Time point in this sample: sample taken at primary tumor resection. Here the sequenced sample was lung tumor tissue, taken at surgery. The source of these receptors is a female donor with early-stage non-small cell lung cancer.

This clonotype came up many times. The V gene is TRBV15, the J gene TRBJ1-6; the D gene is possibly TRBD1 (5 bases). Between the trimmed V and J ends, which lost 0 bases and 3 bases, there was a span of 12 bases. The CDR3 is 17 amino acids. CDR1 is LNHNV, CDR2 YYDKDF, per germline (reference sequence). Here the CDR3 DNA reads TGTGCCACCAGCAGAGACCCTGCAGGGCTCTATAATTCACCCCTCCACTTT. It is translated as CATSRDPAGLYNSPLHF.

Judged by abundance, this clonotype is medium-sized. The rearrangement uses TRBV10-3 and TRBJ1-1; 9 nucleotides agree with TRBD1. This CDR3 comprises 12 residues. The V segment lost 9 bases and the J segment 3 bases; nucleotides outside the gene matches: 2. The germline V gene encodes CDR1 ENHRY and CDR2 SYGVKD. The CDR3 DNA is TGTGCCATGGGACAGGGCGACACTGAAGCTTTCTTT. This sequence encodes CAMGQGDTEAFF.

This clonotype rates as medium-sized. CDR3 sequence reads: CASSSIGGETQYF. CDR3 bases: TGTGCCAGCAGCTCCATAGGGGGAGAGACCCAGTACTTC. The chain combines TRBV9 with TRBJ2-5, with D tentatively TRBD1 (6 bases). The CDR3 covers 13 residues. Germline CDR1 is SGDLS and CDR2 is YYNGEE. Between the trimmed V and J ends, which lost 4 bases and 4 bases, there was a span of 11 bases. Full variable domain (missing parts from reference TRBV9 and TRBJ2-5): DSGVTQTPKHLITATGQRVTLRCSPRSGDLSVYWYQQSLDQGLQFLIQYYNGEERAKGNILERFSAQQFPDLHSELNLSSLELGDSALYFCASSSIGGETQYFGPGTRLLVL.

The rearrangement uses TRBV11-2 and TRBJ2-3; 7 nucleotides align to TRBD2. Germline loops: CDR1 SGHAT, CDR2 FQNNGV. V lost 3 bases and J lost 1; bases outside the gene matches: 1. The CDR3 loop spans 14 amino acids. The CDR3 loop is CASSFSGGTDTQYF. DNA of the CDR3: TGTGCCAGCAGCTTCAGCGGGGGCACAGATACGCAGTATTTT.

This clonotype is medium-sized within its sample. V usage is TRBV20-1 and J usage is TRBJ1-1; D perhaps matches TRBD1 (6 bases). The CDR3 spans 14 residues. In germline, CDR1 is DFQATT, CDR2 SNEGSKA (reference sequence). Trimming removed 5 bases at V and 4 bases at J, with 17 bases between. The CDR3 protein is CSAPILRGGTEAFF. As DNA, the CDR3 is TGCAGTGCTCCAATTCTCAGGGGAGGCACTGAAGCTTTCTTT.

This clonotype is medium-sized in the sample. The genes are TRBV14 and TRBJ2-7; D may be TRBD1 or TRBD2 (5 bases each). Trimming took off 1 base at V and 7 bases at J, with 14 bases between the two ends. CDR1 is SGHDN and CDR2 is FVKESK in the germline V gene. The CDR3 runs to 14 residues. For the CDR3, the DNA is TGTGCCAGCAGCCAAGGGGGAATCGGGGCAGAGCAGTACTTC. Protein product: CASSQGGIGAEQYF.

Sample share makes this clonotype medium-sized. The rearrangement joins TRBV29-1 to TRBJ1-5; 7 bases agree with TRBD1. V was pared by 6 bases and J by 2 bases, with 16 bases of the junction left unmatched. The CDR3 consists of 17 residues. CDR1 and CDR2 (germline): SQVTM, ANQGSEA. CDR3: CSVTWGTGDSRNQPQHF. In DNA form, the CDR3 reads TGCAGCGTCACGTGGGGAACGGGGGACAGTCGCAATCAGCCCCAGCATTTT.

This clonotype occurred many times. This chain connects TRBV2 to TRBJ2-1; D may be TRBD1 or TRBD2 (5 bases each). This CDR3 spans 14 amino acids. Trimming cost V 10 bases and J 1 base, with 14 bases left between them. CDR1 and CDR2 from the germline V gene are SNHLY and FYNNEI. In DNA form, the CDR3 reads TGTGCCACTCAGAGGGGTTTATCCTACAATGAGCAGTTCTTC. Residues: CATQRGLSYNEQFF.

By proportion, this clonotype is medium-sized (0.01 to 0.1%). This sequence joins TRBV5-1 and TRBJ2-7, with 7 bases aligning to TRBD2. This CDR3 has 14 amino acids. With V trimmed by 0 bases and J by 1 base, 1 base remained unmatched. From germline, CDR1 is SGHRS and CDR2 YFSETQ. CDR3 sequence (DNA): TGCGCCAGCAGCTTGGAGCGGGGATCCTACGAGCAGTACTTC. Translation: CASSLERGSYEQYF. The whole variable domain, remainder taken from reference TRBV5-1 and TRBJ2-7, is KAGVTQTPRYLIKTRGQQVTLSCSPISGHRSVSWYQQTPGQGLQFLFEYFSETQRNKGNFPGRFSGRQFSNSRSEMNVSTLELGDSALYLCASSLERGSYEQYFGPGTRLTVT.

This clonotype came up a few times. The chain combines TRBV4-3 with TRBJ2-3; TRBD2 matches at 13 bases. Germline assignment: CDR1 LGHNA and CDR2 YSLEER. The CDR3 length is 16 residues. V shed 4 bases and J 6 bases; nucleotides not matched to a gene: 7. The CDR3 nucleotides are TGCGCCAGCAGCCGCGGACTAGCGGGGGAGGTGGATACGCAGTATTTT. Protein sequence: CASSRGLAGEVDTQYF.

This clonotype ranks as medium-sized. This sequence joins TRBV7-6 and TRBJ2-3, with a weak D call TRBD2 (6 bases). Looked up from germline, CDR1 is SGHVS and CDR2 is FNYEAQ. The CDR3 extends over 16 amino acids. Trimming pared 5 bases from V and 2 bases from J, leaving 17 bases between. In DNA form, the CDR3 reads TGTGCCAGCAGCCCCCGTGGGGGGATAGTCACAGATACGCAGTATTTT. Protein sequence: CASSPRGGIVTDTQYF. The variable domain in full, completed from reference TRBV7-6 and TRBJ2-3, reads GAGVSQSPRYKVTKRGQDVALRCDPISGHVSLYWYRQALGQGPEFLTYFNYEAQQDKSGLPNDRFSAERPEGSISTLTIQRTEQRDSAMYRCASSPRGGIVTDTQYFGPGTRLTVL.

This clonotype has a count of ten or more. The CDR3 loop reads CASSVGSTDTQYF. DNA of the CDR3: TGTGCCAGTAGTGTGGGGAGCACAGATACGCAGTATTTT. The V call is TRBV19, the J call TRBJ2-3; no clear D. The CDR3 extends over 13 amino acids. Germline V gene data show CDR1 as LNHDA and CDR2 as SQIVND (reference sequence). The V gene lost 5 bases and the J gene lost 0 bases, with 6 bases spanning the gap.

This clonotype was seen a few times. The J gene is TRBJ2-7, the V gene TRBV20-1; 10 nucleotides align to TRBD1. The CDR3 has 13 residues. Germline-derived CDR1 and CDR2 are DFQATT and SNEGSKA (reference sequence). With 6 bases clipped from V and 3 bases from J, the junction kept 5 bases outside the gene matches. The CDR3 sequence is CSAGTGVVYEQYF. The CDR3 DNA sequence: TGCAGTGCCGGGACAGGGGTTGTCTACGAGCAGTACTTC.

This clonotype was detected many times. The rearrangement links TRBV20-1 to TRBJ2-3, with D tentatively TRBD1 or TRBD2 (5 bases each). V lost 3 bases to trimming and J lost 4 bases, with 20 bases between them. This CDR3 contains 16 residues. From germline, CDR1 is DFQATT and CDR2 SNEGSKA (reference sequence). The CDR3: CSASEGLSQGSDTQYF. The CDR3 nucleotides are TGCAGTGCTAGCGAGGGGTTAAGTCAGGGTTCAGATACGCAGTATTTT.

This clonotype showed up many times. CDR3: CAWSVRDRTSEKLFF. As DNA, the CDR3 is TGTGCCTGGAGTGTACGGGACAGGACCAGTGAAAAACTGTTTTTT. The chain uses TRBV30 and TRBJ1-4; 8 bases map to TRBD1. The ends lost 0 bases at V and 7 bases at J; junction bases unmatched: 7. The CDR3 runs to 15 residues. Germline CDR1 and CDR2: GTSNPN and SVGIG (reference sequence). The variable domain in full, with the rest retrieved from reference TRBV30 and TRBJ1-4, is SQTIHQWPATLVQPVGSPLSLECTVEGTSNPNLYWYRQAAGRGLQLLFYSVGIGQISSEVPQNLSASRPQDRQFILSSKKLLLSDSGFYLCAWSVRDRTSEKLFFGSGTQLSVL.

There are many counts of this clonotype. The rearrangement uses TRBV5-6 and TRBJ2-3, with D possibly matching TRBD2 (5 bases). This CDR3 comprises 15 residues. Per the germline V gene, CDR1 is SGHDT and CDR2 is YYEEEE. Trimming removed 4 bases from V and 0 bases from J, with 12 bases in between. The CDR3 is CASSLPGSSTDTQYF. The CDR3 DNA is TGTGCCAGCAGCCTCCCGGGGAGTAGCACAGATACGCAGTATTTT.

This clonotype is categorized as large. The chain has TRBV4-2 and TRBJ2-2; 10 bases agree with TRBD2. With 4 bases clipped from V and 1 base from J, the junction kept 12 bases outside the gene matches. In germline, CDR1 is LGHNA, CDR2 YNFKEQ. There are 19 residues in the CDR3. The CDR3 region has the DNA TGTGCCAGCAGCCCGGGGTCGGCTAGCGGGGGTCTGAACACCGGGGAGCTGTTTTTT. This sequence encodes CASSPGSASGGLNTGELFF.

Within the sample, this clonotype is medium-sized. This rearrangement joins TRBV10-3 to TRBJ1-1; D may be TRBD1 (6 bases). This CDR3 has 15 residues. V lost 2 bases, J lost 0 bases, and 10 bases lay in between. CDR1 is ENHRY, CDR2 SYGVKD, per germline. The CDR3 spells CAISEPGTLNTEAFF. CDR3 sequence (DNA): TGTGCCATCAGTGAGCCAGGGACACTGAACACTGAAGCTTTCTTT.

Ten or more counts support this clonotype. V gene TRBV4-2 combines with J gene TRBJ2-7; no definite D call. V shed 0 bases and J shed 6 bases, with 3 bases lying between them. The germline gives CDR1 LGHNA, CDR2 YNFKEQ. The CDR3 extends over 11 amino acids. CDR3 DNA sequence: TGTGCCAGCAGCCAAGATAGCGAGCAGTACTTC. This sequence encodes CASSQDSEQYF.

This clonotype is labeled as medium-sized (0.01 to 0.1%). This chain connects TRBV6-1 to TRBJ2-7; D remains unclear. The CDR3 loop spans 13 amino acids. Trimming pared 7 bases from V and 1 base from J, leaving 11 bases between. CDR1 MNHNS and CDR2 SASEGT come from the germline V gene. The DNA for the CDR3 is TGTGCCAGCACCCAAAGTGTATCCTACGAGCAGTACTTC. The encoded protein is CASTQSVSYEQYF.

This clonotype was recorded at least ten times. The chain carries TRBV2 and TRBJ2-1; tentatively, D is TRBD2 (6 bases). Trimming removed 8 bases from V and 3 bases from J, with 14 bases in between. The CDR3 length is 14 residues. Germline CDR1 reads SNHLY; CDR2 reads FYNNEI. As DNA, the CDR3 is TGTGCCAGCGCGTCACTAGCTGTCTACAATGAGCAGTTCTTC. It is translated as CASASLAVYNEQFF.

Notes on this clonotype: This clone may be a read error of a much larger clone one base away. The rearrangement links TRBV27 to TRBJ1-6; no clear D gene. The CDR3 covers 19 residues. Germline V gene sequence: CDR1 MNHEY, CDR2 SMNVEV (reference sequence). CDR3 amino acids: CASALASPGISSYNAPLHF. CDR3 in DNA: TGTGCCAGCGCCCTCGCTTCACCGGGGATAAGCTCCTATAATGCACCCCTCCACTTT.